This T cell receptor (beta chain) came from a study of T-cell reconstitution after alpha-beta-depleted transplantation in children. General observations from the study: T-cell numbers and diversity one year post-transplant derived largely from freshly generated T cells. In some patients, recipient T cells and intrathymic progenitors surviving conditioning explained high day-60 diversity.

Preparation of the TCRbeta library was carried out with unique molecular identifiers. A single record per CDR3 protein comes from TCRdb applying MiXCR to the PCR reads. The sample lists about 300,000 distinct CDR3 sequences; over 9% were seen once. About this clonotype itself: Its antigen is currently unknown.

The TCR sequence derives from a boy younger than two with acute myeloid leukemia, due to receive a stem cell transplant. The starting material was PBMCs, obtained before TCRalphabeta/CD19-depleted stem cell transplant.

The CDR3 sequence: CASSFSVAGGAYEQYF. The CDR3 DNA follows: TGTGCCAGCAGCTTTAGCGTAGCGGGAGGGGCCTACGAGCAGTACTTC. The chain employs TRBV7-2 and TRBJ2-7; 11 nucleotides align to TRBD2. Germline assignment: CDR1 SGHTA and CDR2 FQGNSA. This CDR3 comprises 16 residues. Trimming took 3 bases from V and 2 from J; bases not matched to a gene: 6.